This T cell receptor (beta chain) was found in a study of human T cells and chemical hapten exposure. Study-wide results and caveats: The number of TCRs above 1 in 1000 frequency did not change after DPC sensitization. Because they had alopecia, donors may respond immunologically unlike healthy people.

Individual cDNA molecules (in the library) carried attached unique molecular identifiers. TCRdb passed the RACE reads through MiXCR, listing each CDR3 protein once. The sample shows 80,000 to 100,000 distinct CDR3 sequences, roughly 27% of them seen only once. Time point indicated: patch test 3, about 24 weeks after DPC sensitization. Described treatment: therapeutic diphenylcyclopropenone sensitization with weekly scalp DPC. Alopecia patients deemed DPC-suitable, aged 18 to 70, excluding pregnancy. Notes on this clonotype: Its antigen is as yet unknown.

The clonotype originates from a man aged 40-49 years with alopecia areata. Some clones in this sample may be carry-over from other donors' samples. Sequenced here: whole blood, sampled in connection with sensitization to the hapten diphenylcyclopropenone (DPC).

The CDR3, as DNA: TGTGCCAGCTCACAACTAGCGGGGCCTCTCAGAAATGAGCAGTTCTTC. Translation: CASSQLAGPLRNEQFF. The chain carries TRBV18 and TRBJ2-1; 10 bases line up with TRBD2. Per the germline V gene, CDR1 is KGHSH and CDR2 is LQKENI. This CDR3 comprises 16 residues. V was clipped by 4 bases and J by 7 bases; unmatched bases: 10. The variable domain in full, with the rest retrieved from reference TRBV18 and TRBJ2-1, is NAGVMQNPRHLVRRRGQEARLRCSPMKGHSHVYWYRQLPEEGLKFMVYLQKENIIDESGMPKERFSAEFPKEGPSILRIQQVVRGDSAAYFCASSQLAGPLRNEQFFGPGTRLTVL.